This TCR beta chain comes out of a study of blood T cell repertoires in COVID-19. Study-wide background: PBMCs, B-cell-depleted T cells, or T cells provided the cDNA or gDNA that made up the material.

Original handling: Using reference gene primer amplification, nucleated cell counts were estimated. Profiled with immunoSEQ multiplex PCR; TCRdb holds only in-frame clones, not every one. For V, J and clone size, that table is used; D and trimming come from the DNA. The data contain around 39,000 clones, 80% to 90% of them singletons. The CDR3 extends over 13 amino acids. Germline CDR1 reads SGHNT; CDR2 reads YYREEE (reference sequence). Trimming took off 0 bases at V and 2 bases at J, with 5 bases between the two ends. This clone has just one count. The sequencing sample was made of peripheral blood. The sequence was collected from a man in his forties or fifties with active COVID-19. The chain recombines TRBV5-4 with TRBJ2-5, with unresolved D. CDR3 residues: CASSLAAQETQYF. The CDR3 bases are TGTGCCAGCAGCTTGGCAGCGCAAGAGACCCAGTACTTC.